These 23 T cell receptor beta chains share one sample of origin, sequenced in a study of blood T cell repertoires in COVID-19. Method: immunoSEQ multiplex PCR; TCRdb's copy keeps in-frame clones and lacks some. The table has some 400,000 clones, roughly 80% seen once. The material sequenced was peripheral blood. The receptors come from a human donor with acute or convalescent COVID-19. The donor label of this sample is uncertain.

For this clone: At one end, the junction sequence differs from germline, possibly due to a read error. The genes are TRBV6-1 and TRBJ1-1; TRBD1 matches 8 bases. CDR1 and CDR2 from the germline V gene are MNHNS and SASEGT. The length of the CDR3 is 15 residues. CDR3 sequence: CASSDNIDRGGNRDF. CDR3 nucleotides: TGTGCCAGCAGTGATAATATTGACAGGGGCGGGAATCGGGACTTT.

The rearrangement uses TRBV27 and TRBJ1-5, with unresolved D. Germline V lookup: CDR1 MNHEY, CDR2 SMNVEV (reference sequence). This CDR3 region has 13 residues. V was clipped by 1 base and J by 6 bases, with 7 bases between them. Here the CDR3 DNA reads TGTGCCAGCAGTTTATGGGCTGGTCAGCCCCAGCATTTT. Translation: CASSLWAGQPQHF.

CDR3 coding DNA: TGTGCCTGGAGGACTCTAGCGGGGGATTACAATGAGCAGTTCTTC. It encodes CAWRTLAGDYNEQFF. The rearrangement uses TRBV30 and TRBJ2-1; 10 bases are a match to TRBD2. Looked up from germline, CDR1 is GTSNPN and CDR2 is SVGIG (reference sequence). Trimming took 3 bases from V and 4 from J; bases not matched to a gene: 6. The CDR3 is 15 amino acids.

The chain joins TRBV11-1 to TRBJ1-1; 8 positions match TRBD1. J gave up 3 bases and V 6 bases, and 12 bases lay outside the gene matches. CDR3 length: 16 residues. CDR1 and CDR2 from the germline V gene are SGHAT and FQDESV (reference sequence). CDR3 amino acids: CASRTAGGNLDTEAFF. CDR3 DNA: TGTGCCAGCAGAACGGCAGGGGGCAATTTGGACACTGAAGCTTTCTTT. Together with reference TRBV11-1 and TRBJ1-1, the CDR3 gives the full variable domain: EAEVAQSPRYKITEKSQAVAFWCDPISGHATLYWYRQILGQGPELLVQFQDESVVDDSQLPKDRFSAERLKGVDSTLKIQPAELGDSAMYLCASRTAGGNLDTEAFFGQGTRLTVV.

This sequence joins TRBV15 and TRBJ1-5; D unresolved. This CDR3 is 16 amino acids long. In germline, CDR1 is LNHNV, CDR2 YYDKDF (reference sequence). Between the trimmed V and J ends, which lost 3 bases and 6 bases, there was a span of 18 bases. The CDR3 DNA is TGTGCCACCAGCAGTGAAGTACTTAAGAGCGGTCAGCCCCAGCATTTT. Its protein product is CATSSEVLKSGQPQHF. Complete variable domain (other parts from reference TRBV15 and TRBJ1-5): DAMVIQNPRYQVTQFGKPVTLSCSQTLNHNVMYWYQQKSSQAPKLLFHYYDKDFNNEADTPDNFQSRRPNTSFCFLDIRSPGLGDTAMYLCATSSEVLKSGQPQHFGDGTRLSIL.

This chain joins TRBV10-3 and TRBJ2-7; 13 nucleotides line up with TRBD2. The trim removed 5 bases at V and 3 bases at J, leaving 4 bases unmatched. The CDR3 length is 15 residues. Germline-derived CDR1 and CDR2 are ENHRY and SYGVKD. CDR3 bases: TGTGCCATCAGTTCACTAGCGGGAGGGAACTACGAGCAGTACTTC. Protein: CAISSLAGGNYEQYF.

This clone has a handful of counts. The CDR3 DNA follows: TGTGCCAGCAGGCCTACAGGGACGGCGGGGGCCAACGTCCTGACTTTC. Its translation is CASRPTGTAGANVLTF. The rearrangement links TRBV27 to TRBJ2-6; D may be TRBD1 (6 bases). V was trimmed by 6 bases and J by 4 bases, leaving 16 bases between them. Germline lookup yields CDR1 MNHEY and CDR2 SMNVEV (reference sequence). The CDR3 covers 16 residues.

This chain links TRBV7-6 with TRBJ2-2; perhaps TRBD2 as D (6 bases). The CDR3 loop spans 14 amino acids. CDR1 is SGHVS, CDR2 FNYEAQ, per germline. Trimming shortened V by 4 bases and J by 0 bases, and 6 bases separated the two germline ends. CDR3 protein: CASSWRANTGELFF. The CDR3 bases are TGTGCCAGCAGCTGGAGGGCGAACACCGGGGAGCTGTTTTTT.

The chain recombines TRBV7-9 with TRBJ1-4; TRBD1 might be the D (6 bases). The CDR3 is 13 amino acids. V was clipped by 4 bases and J by 16 bases, with 19 bases between them. CDR1 and CDR2 from the germline V gene are SEHNR and FQNEAQ (reference sequence). The CDR3 nucleotides read TGTGCCAGCAGCTCCGCCTCAGGGGCACCGCGGTTTTTT. It translates to CASSSASGAPRFF.

The chain links TRBV24-1 to TRBJ2-1, with 7 positions matching TRBD2. Germline V lookup: CDR1 KGHDR, CDR2 SFDVKD. The trim removed 8 bases at V and 0 bases at J, leaving 9 bases unmatched. The CDR3 totals 16 residues. The CDR3 DNA reads as TGTGCCACCACCTCAAGGGAGGGCGGCTCCTACAATGAGCAGTTCTTC. This codes for CATTSREGGSYNEQFF.

The DNA of the CDR3 is TGCGCCAGCAGCCAAGATGTAGCCCAATCCTCCGGGTTACGGTACTTC. Translation gives CASSQDVAQSSGLRYF. The chain links TRBV4-1 to TRBJ2-7; D not resolved. V lost 0 bases and J 12 bases, leaving 24 bases between the germline ends. The CDR3 has 16 amino acids. Germline V CDR1 and CDR2: MGHRA, YSYEKL.

The chain combines TRBV3-1 (or the pseudogene TRBV3-2) with TRBJ1-5; D is uncertain. CDR1 and CDR2 (germline): LGHDT, YNNKEL (reference sequence). The CDR3 runs 15 residues. V was shortened by 1 base and J by 5 bases, with 12 bases between the two germline ends. In DNA form, the CDR3 reads TGTGCCAGCAGCCAAGCTTTCTCTCGGGATCAGCCCCAGCATTTT. It specifies CASSQAFSRDQPQHF.

This clone was detected only once. The chain joins TRBV7-8 to TRBJ2-7; TRBD1 is a possible D gene (6 bases). V gave up 1 base and J gave up 5 bases, with 9 bases separating them. In germline, CDR1 is SGHVS, CDR2 FQNEAQ. The CDR3 extends over 13 amino acids. Here the CDR3 reads CASSLVRGHEQYF. The CDR3 nucleotides are TGTGCCAGCAGCTTAGTCAGGGGACACGAGCAGTACTTC. The full variable domain, completed using reference TRBV7-8 and TRBJ2-7, is GAGVSQSPRYKVAKRGQDVALRCDPISGHVSLFWYQQALGQGPEFLTYFQNEAQLDKSGLPSDRFFAERPEGSVSTLKIQRTQQEDSAVYLCASSLVRGHEQYFGPGTRLTVT.

This chain uses TRBV7-9 with TRBJ1-1; tentative D call: TRBD1 (5 bases). Deletions cut 4 bases from V and 0 bases from J, with 6 bases between. This CDR3 is built from 13 residues. The V gene's germline CDR1 is SEHNR and CDR2 FQNEAQ (reference sequence). CDR3 DNA: TGTGCCAGCAGCTCACAGGTGAACACTGAAGCTTTCTTT. It codes for CASSSQVNTEAFF.

The V call is TRBV2, the J call TRBJ2-4, with TRBD1 identical over 7 bases. V lost 0 bases, J lost 6 bases, and 11 bases stayed unmatched. CDR1 SNHLY and CDR2 FYNNEI come from the germline V gene. The CDR3 has 17 amino acids. The CDR3 region is CASSEAFPGTVRNIQYF. CDR3 DNA sequence: TGTGCCAGCAGTGAAGCTTTCCCCGGGACAGTAAGAAACATTCAGTACTTC.

J is TRBJ1-6 and V is TRBV14, with TRBD1 matching over 9 bases. Trimming at V came to 3 bases and at J to 7 bases, leaving 4 bases not matched to a gene. Germline values: CDR1 SGHDN, CDR2 FVKESK. The CDR3 sequence is 15 residues long. CDR3 loop: CASSQRGQGNSPLHF. CDR3 coding DNA: TGTGCCAGCAGCCAGAGGGGACAGGGAAATTCACCCCTCCACTTT. Full variable domain (rest looked up from reference TRBV14 and TRBJ1-6): EAGVTQFPSHSVIEKGQTVTLRCDPISGHDNLYWYRRVMGKEIKFLLHFVKESKQDESGMPNNRFLAERTGGTYSTLKVQPAELEDSGVYFCASSQRGQGNSPLHFGNGTRLTVT.

The V call is TRBV5-1, the J call TRBJ2-2; the D gene is possibly TRBD1 (6 bases). Per germline, CDR1 SGHRS and CDR2 YFSETQ. CDR3 length equals 15 residues. V shed 2 bases and J shed 4 bases, with 12 bases lying between them. The CDR3 protein is CASSFRTVITGELFF. In DNA form, the CDR3 reads TGCGCCAGCAGCTTCCGGACAGTCATCACCGGGGAGCTGTTTTTT.

The chain has TRBV9 and TRBJ2-3; TRBD2 matches at 9 bases. With V trimmed by 0 bases and J by 5 bases, 7 bases remained unmatched. Germline V gene sequence: CDR1 SGDLS, CDR2 YYNGEE. This CDR3 spans 16 amino acids. The CDR3 sequence: CASSVVSGGRGDTQYF. The CDR3 DNA is TGTGCCAGCAGCGTAGTCAGCGGGGGGAGGGGAGATACGCAGTATTTT.

This rearrangement joins TRBV30 to TRBJ2-2; D ambiguous. The ends were cut back, 3 bases at V and 1 base at J, with 12 bases in the middle. The CDR3 is 15 residues long. The germline CDR1 and CDR2 sequences are GTSNPN and SVGIG (reference sequence). CDR3 loop: CAWRELDKNTGELFF. The CDR3 nucleotides are TGTGCCTGGAGGGAATTAGACAAGAACACCGGGGAGCTGTTTTTT.

The chain has TRBV7-6 and TRBJ2-1, with 8 bases fitting TRBD1. The CDR3 contains 16 residues. Looked up from germline, CDR1 is SGHVS and CDR2 is FNYEAQ. Trimming at V came to 1 base and at J to 6 bases, leaving 8 bases not matched to a gene. In nucleotides, the CDR3 is TGTGCCAGCAGCTTAGTCTCAGGGGGCGGTATCAATGAGCAGTTCTTC. Protein sequence: CASSLVSGGGINEQFF.

This clone was counted a single time. The V call is TRBV12-3 or TRBV12-4, the J call TRBJ1-2, with 9 bases lining up with TRBD1. This CDR3 has 13 amino acids. The junction had 5 bases not matched to a gene; V was cut back by 5 bases and J by 7 bases. CDR3 amino acids: CASSVQGALGYTF. CDR3 sequence (DNA): TGTGCCAGCAGTGTACAGGGGGCGCTTGGCTACACCTTC.

The table lists this clone with a count of one. V is TRBV7-2 and J is TRBJ1-4, with a weak D call TRBD1 (5 bases). This CDR3 spans 15 amino acids. Germline values: CDR1 SGHTA, CDR2 FQGNSA. V dropped 8 bases and J dropped 5 bases, with 18 bases sitting between them. CDR3 sequence: CASSSGVLPNEKLFF. For the CDR3, the DNA is TGTGCCAGCTCCTCGGGGGTCTTACCAAATGAAAAACTGTTTTTT.

The chain carries TRBV5-4 and TRBJ2-2; the match to TRBD2 covers 7 bases. The CDR3 runs 16 residues. CDR1 and CDR2 (germline): SGHNT, YYREEE (reference sequence). Trimming at V came to 4 bases and at J to 6 bases, leaving 12 bases not matched to a gene. The DNA of the CDR3 is TGTGCCAGCAGCCCCAAGGGCGGGAGAGGGGCCGGGGAGCTGTTTTTT. Translating it yields CASSPKGGRGAGELFF.